The 8 T cell receptor beta chains below come from one sample, sequenced in a study of cytomegalovirus exposure and HLA in healthy donors. It was with 60 Vbeta and 13 Jbeta primers that the PCR ran. Some clones are missing from TCRdb's copy, which holds only in-frame ones; the method was immunoSEQ multiplex PCR. The sample shows 120,000 or so clones, about 80% of them seen only once. What was sequenced was PBMCs. The receptors derive from a woman aged 50 to 65 in good health and CMV-seropositive.

This clone was counted between two and nine times. The chain uses TRBV27 and TRBJ2-7, with 8 bases lining up with TRBD2. The CDR3 sequence is 17 residues long. Germline values: CDR1 MNHEY, CDR2 SMNVEV (reference sequence). V trimming: 3 bases; J trimming: 3 bases; junction bases outside the gene matches: 13. CDR3 in DNA: TGTGCCAGCAGTTTCTTGCGGAAGCGGGGGATCATCTACGAGCAGTACTTC. It yields the protein CASSFLRKRGIIYEQYF.

This chain links TRBV4-3 with TRBJ2-1; 7 nucleotides match TRBD2. The germline CDR1 and CDR2 sequences are LGHNA and YSLEER. V was clipped by 1 base and J by 3 bases; unmatched bases: 6. The CDR3 totals 16 residues. CDR3 residues: CASSQAAGEFYNEQFF. CDR3 coding DNA: TGCGCCAGCAGCCAAGCGGCGGGAGAATTCTACAATGAGCAGTTCTTC.

In this sample, this clone turned up a few times. This chain joins TRBV18 and TRBJ2-5; D remains ambiguous. The CDR3 consists of 13 residues. Germline V gene data show CDR1 as KGHSH and CDR2 as LQKENI. The V end was cut by 3 bases, the J end by 4 bases, with 9 bases between. The CDR3 DNA sequence: TGTGCCAGCTCACCGGCAAGCGTAGAGACCCAGTACTTC. Its translation is CASSPASVETQYF.

The chain has TRBV5-6 and TRBJ2-3; 13 bases align to TRBD2. The trim removed 3 bases at V and 6 bases at J, leaving 7 bases unmatched. Germline V gene lookup returns CDR1 SGHDT and CDR2 YYEEEE. The CDR3 runs to 16 residues. The CDR3 spells CASSWGGLAGTDTQYF. For the CDR3, the DNA is TGTGCCAGCAGCTGGGGGGGACTAGCGGGGACGGATACGCAGTATTTT. The variable domain in full, completed from reference TRBV5-6 and TRBJ2-3, reads DAGVTQSPTHLIKTRGQQVTLRCSPKSGHDTVSWYQQALGQGPQFIFQYYEEEERQRGNFPDRFSGHQFPNYSSELNVNALLLGDSALYLCASSWGGLAGTDTQYFGPGTRLTVL.

The chain uses TRBV21-1 and TRBJ2-7; TRBD2, the table's D call, was not compared with the DNA. TRBV21-1 is designated a pseudogene. This CDR3 spans 18 amino acids. The CDR3 coding sequence is TGTGCCAGCAGTCAGCCCCGGACTAGCGGGAGGGCTATGCACGAGCAGTACTTC. Protein product: CASSQPRTSGRAMHEQYF.

Only one count was recorded for this clone. V gene TRBV27 combines with J gene TRBJ1-1, with D perhaps matching TRBD1 (5 bases). This CDR3 has 13 amino acids. V was shortened by 6 bases and J by 4 bases, with 12 bases between the two germline ends. The germline V gene encodes CDR1 MNHEY and CDR2 SMNVEV (reference sequence). CDR3 bases: TGTGCCAGCAGATTCGGGGGGGGCACTGAAGCTTTCTTT. Residues: CASRFGGGTEAFF.

This clone came up once. V usage is TRBV5-1 and J usage is TRBJ2-7; D may be TRBD1 (5 bases). V was shortened by 4 bases and J by 5 bases, with 10 bases between the two germline ends. CDR3 size: 12 residues. The V gene's germline CDR1 is SGHRS and CDR2 YFSETQ. CDR3 residues: CASSARDNEQYF. The CDR3 nucleotides read TGCGCCAGCAGCGCCAGGGATAACGAGCAGTACTTC.

This clone was found a few times. Additional DNA sequences in this sample encode the identical CDR3. The chain has TRBV5-1 and TRBJ1-2; a possible D gene is TRBD1 (6 bases). This CDR3 is 13 amino acids long. Germline V gene data show CDR1 as SGHRS and CDR2 as YFSETQ. Between the trimmed V and J ends, which lost 2 bases and 2 bases, there was a span of 7 bases. CDR3 sequence (DNA): TGCGCCAGCAGCTTTGGGACAAACTATGGCTACACCTTC. Translating it yields CASSFGTNYGYTF.